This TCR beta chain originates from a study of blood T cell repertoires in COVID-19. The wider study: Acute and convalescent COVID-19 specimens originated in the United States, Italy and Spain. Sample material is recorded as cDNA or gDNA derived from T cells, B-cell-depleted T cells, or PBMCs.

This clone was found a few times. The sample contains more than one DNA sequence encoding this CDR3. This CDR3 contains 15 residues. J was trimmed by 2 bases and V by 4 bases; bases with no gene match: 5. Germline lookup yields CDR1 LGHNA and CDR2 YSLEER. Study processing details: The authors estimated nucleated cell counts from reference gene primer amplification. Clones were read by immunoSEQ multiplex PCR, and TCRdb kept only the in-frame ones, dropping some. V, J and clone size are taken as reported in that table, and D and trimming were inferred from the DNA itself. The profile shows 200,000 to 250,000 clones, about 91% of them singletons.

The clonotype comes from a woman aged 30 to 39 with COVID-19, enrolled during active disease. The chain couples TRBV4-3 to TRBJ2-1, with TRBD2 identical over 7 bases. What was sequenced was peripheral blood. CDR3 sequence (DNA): TGCGCCAGCAGCCGCGGAGCGGGGACCTACAATGAGCAGTTCTTC. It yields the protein CASSRGAGTYNEQFF.